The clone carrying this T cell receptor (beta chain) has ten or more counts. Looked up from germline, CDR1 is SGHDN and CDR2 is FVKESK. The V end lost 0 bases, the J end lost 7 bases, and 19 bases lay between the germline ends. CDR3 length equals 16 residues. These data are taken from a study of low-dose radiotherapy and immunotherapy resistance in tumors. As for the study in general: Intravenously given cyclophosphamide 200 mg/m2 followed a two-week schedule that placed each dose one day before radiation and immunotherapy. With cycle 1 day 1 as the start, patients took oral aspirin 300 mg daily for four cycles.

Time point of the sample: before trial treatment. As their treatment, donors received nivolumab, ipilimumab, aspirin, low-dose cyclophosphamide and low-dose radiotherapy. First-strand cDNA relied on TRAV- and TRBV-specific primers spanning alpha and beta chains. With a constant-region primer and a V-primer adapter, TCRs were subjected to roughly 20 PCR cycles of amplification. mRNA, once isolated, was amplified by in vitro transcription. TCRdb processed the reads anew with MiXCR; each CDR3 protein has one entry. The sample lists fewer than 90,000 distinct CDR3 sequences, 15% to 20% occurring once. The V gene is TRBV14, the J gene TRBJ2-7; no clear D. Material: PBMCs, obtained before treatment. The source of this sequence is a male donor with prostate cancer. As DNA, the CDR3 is TGTGCCAGCAGCCAAGAATCCGGGTCGTATTTCCGAGAGCAGTACTTC. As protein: CASSQESGSYFREQYF.